This passage covers 19 T cell receptor beta chains from one sample sequenced in a study of shared clonotypes between healthy human individuals (TCRdb year 2020). Library creation used the immunoSEQ multiplex PCR assay. Imported from immuneACCESS, the table was reduced by TCRdb to in-frame sequences with V and J called. These copies leave out some clones; in studies compared against another copy, an unresolved V gene accounts for under half, and the cause of the remainder is not known. For this sample the table gives about 2 million clones, of which about 95% were detected only once. The leading ten clones occupy 1% to 1.5% of the sample. For the CD8 naive samples, CD45RO-negative cells were positively selected for CCR7, yielding a CD45RA+CCR7+ population from which TemRA cells were excluded. Material: naive CD8+ T cells sorted from blood. The cell subset or site label here, explained by the study, means: CD45RA+CCR7+. The origin of the receptors is a man aged 18 to 30 in good health.

This clone was counted once. The CDR3 DNA reads TGTGCCAGCAGTGGGCCAAACTATGGCTACACCTTC. Translated: CASSGPNYGYTF. The rearrangement joins TRBV2 to TRBJ1-2; D remains unclear. The CDR3 loop spans 12 amino acids. V was clipped by 4 bases and J by 2 bases, with 5 bases between them. Germline assignment: CDR1 SNHLY and CDR2 FYNNEI. The variable domain in full, with the rest retrieved from reference TRBV2 and TRBJ1-2, is EPEVTQTPSHQVTQMGQEVILRCVPISNHLYFYWYRQILGQKVEFLVSFYNNEISEKSEIFDDQFSVERPDGSNFTLKIRSTKLEDSAMYFCASSGPNYGYTFGSGTRLTVV.

This clone was counted once. The chain uses TRBV10-3 and TRBJ2-7, with D possibly called TRBD1 or TRBD2 (7 bases each). Germline V gives CDR1 ENHRY, CDR2 SYGVKD. V lost 10 bases and J 2 bases, leaving 18 bases between the germline ends. The CDR3 sequence is 14 residues long. CDR3 sequence: CATGGAAETYEQYF. CDR3 nucleotides: TGTGCCACAGGGGGGGCGGCGGAAACCTACGAGCAGTACTTC.

This chain connects TRBV5-1 to TRBJ2-7, with D possibly TRBD1 on 5 matching bases. Germline CDR1 reads SGHRS; CDR2 reads YFSETQ. Between the trimmed V and J ends, which lost 2 bases and 1 base, there was a span of 10 bases. The CDR3 runs to 14 residues. This CDR3 is CASSLNRPSYEQYF. The CDR3 DNA reads as TGCGCCAGCAGCTTAAACAGGCCTTCCTACGAGCAGTACTTC.

This chain connects TRBV7-2 to TRBJ2-3; 8 positions agree with TRBD1. This CDR3 is built from 15 residues. Germline CDR1 is SGHTA and CDR2 is FQGNSA. V trimming: 3 bases; J trimming: 2 bases; junction bases outside the gene matches: 4. Here the CDR3 reads CASSLATGATDTQYF. In DNA, the CDR3 is TGTGCCAGCAGCTTGGCGACAGGGGCCACAGATACGCAGTATTTT.

Points on this clone: Other DNA sequences in this specimen translate into the identical CDR3. The chain employs TRBV4-1 and TRBJ2-7, with TRBD1 matching over 8 bases. The J segment lost 2 bases and the V segment lost 3 bases, leaving 6 bases of the junction unmatched. The germline CDR1 and CDR2 sequences are MGHRA and YSYEKL. CDR3 size: 15 residues. The CDR3 sequence: CASSHGGQGPYEQYF. CDR3 nucleotide sequence: TGCGCCAGCAGCCATGGTGGACAGGGCCCCTACGAGCAGTACTTC.

The CDR3: CASSPTGGEEKLFF. The CDR3, as DNA: TGCGCCAGCAGCCCGACAGGGGGCGAGGAAAAACTGTTTTTT. The gene calls are TRBV5-1 and TRBJ1-4, with TRBD1 identical over 10 bases. J lost 8 bases, V lost 4 bases, and 5 bases had no gene match. The CDR3 sequence is 14 residues long. In germline, CDR1 is SGHRS, CDR2 YFSETQ.

The rearrangement uses TRBV4-1 and TRBJ2-5, with TRBD2 identical over 7 bases. The J segment lost 5 bases and the V segment lost 4 bases, leaving 7 bases of the junction unmatched. Germline assignment: CDR1 MGHRA and CDR2 YSYEKL. CDR3 length: 14 residues. In DNA form, the CDR3 reads TGCGCCAGCAGCCGCTTGGGGGGGGACGAGACCCAGTACTTC. The encoded protein is CASSRLGGDETQYF.

The rearrangement links TRBV4-1 to TRBJ1-2, with D uncertain. Germline assignment: CDR1 MGHRA and CDR2 YSYEKL. V gave up 0 bases and J gave up 0 bases, with 8 bases separating them. The CDR3 loop spans 15 amino acids. In nucleotides, the CDR3 is TGCGCCAGCAGCCAAGAGAGGGTAGCTAACTATGGCTACACCTTC. It encodes CASSQERVANYGYTF.

This chain links TRBV5-1 with TRBJ2-5; 7 bases are shared with TRBD1. J lost 2 bases, V lost 1 base, and 5 bases had no gene match. From germline, CDR1 is SGHRS and CDR2 YFSETQ. The CDR3 is 15 residues long. The CDR3 DNA reads as TGCGCCAGCAGCTTGACAGGGGTAGGACAAGAGACCCAGTACTTC. This codes for CASSLTGVGQETQYF.

This chain links TRBV9 with TRBJ1-1, with unresolved D. The CDR3 has 13 residues. CDR1 is SGDLS, CDR2 YYNGEE, per germline. Trimming left V 3 bases short and J 6 bases short, with 12 bases between. In DNA, the CDR3 is TGTGCCAGCAGCGGCTACGCGGTTGCTGAAGCTTTCTTT. This gives the protein CASSGYAVAEAFF. The variable domain in full, completed from reference TRBV9 and TRBJ1-1, reads DSGVTQTPKHLITATGQRVTLRCSPRSGDLSVYWYQQSLDQGLQFLIQYYNGEERAKGNILERFSAQQFPDLHSELNLSSLELGDSALYFCASSGYAVAEAFFGQGTRLTVV.

The CDR3, as DNA: TGTGCCACCAGGGACAGGGAACTGACCCAGTACTTC. Its protein product is CATRDRELTQYF. This chain links TRBV6-1 with TRBJ2-5; 9 nucleotides line up with TRBD1. This CDR3 has 12 amino acids. From germline, CDR1 is MNHNS and CDR2 SASEGT. With 10 bases clipped from V and 7 bases from J, the junction kept 7 bases outside the gene matches.

The gene calls are TRBV13 and TRBJ2-1, with 7 bases lining up with TRBD2. Per germline, CDR1 PRHDT and CDR2 FYEKMQ (reference sequence). The length of the CDR3 is 17 residues. Losses at the gene ends were 2 bases for V and 0 bases for J; bases not matched to a gene: 7. The CDR3 loop is CASSLLAVISSYNEQFF. CDR3 nucleotide sequence: TGTGCCAGCAGCTTACTAGCGGTCATAAGCTCCTACAATGAGCAGTTCTTC.

V usage is TRBV7-9 and J usage is TRBJ2-7, with D unclear. V shed 1 base and J shed 3 bases, with 22 bases lying between them. CDR3 length equals 18 residues. CDR1 and CDR2 from the germline V gene are SEHNR and FQNEAQ (reference sequence). The CDR3 coding sequence is TGTGCCAGCAGCTTAGGTAGGGCCGGGTCCGACCCCCTCTACGAGCAGTACTTC. This encodes CASSLGRAGSDPLYEQYF.

V gene TRBV27 combines with J gene TRBJ2-7; either TRBD1 or TRBD2 may fit D (5 bases each). CDR3 size: 11 residues. Germline CDR1 MNHEY, CDR2 SMNVEV (reference sequence). The V end lost 5 bases, the J end lost 5 bases, and 7 bases lay between the germline ends. CDR3 sequence reads: CASSEGNEQYF. CDR3 DNA: TGTGCCAGCAGTGAGGGGAACGAGCAGTACTTC.

The rearrangement links TRBV7-9 to TRBJ2-1, with TRBD2 as a possible D gene (6 bases). The V gene's germline CDR1 is SEHNR and CDR2 FQNEAQ (reference sequence). The CDR3 runs 14 residues. V was clipped by 5 bases and J by 8 bases, with 16 bases between them. CDR3 nucleotides: TGTGCCAGCAGCACAGACCGACTAGACCATGAGCAGTTCTTC. Protein sequence: CASSTDRLDHEQFF.

This clone has only one observation. CDR3 in amino acids: CASSIVMRRNADGYTF. DNA of the CDR3: TGTGCCAGTAGTATAGTAATGCGGAGAAACGCCGATGGCTACACCTTC. V gene TRBV19 combines with J gene TRBJ1-2, with D uncertain. Germline values: CDR1 LNHDA, CDR2 SQIVND (reference sequence). Trimming left V 1 base short and J 6 bases short, with 18 bases between. The CDR3 loop spans 16 amino acids.

Only one count was recorded for this clone. This chain connects TRBV6-5 to TRBJ1-1, with D possibly TRBD1 on 6 matching bases. CDR1 MNHEY and CDR2 SVGAGI come from the germline V gene. CDR3 length equals 14 residues. V lost 4 bases and J lost 0, with 9 bases in between. The CDR3 DNA reads TGTGCCAGCAGTTGGGACATCATGAACACTGAAGCTTTCTTT. Translating it yields CASSWDIMNTEAFF.

The chain recombines TRBV9 with TRBJ2-7; D not resolved. The CDR3 sequence is 17 residues long. Between the trimmed V and J ends, which lost 3 bases and 2 bases, there was a span of 21 bases. The germline V gene encodes CDR1 SGDLS and CDR2 YYNGEE. Here the CDR3 reads CASSAQTRLSNAYEQYF. The CDR3 DNA reads as TGTGCCAGCAGCGCCCAGACACGCCTTAGTAATGCCTACGAGCAGTACTTC. The full variable domain, in which reference TRBV9 and TRBJ2-7 provide the parts outside the CDR3, is DSGVTQTPKHLITATGQRVTLRCSPRSGDLSVYWYQQSLDQGLQFLIQYYNGEERAKGNILERFSAQQFPDLHSELNLSSLELGDSALYFCASSAQTRLSNAYEQYFGPGTRLTVT.

The chain has TRBV5-1 and TRBJ2-7; TRBD1 aligns across 10 bases. The J segment lost 5 bases and the V segment lost 4 bases, leaving 3 bases of the junction unmatched. The germline CDR1 and CDR2 sequences are SGHRS and YFSETQ. This CDR3 contains 13 residues. The chain's CDR3 is CASSQDRGDEQYF. CDR3 sequence (DNA): TGCGCCAGCAGCCAGGACAGGGGGGACGAGCAGTACTTC.